A single sample is the source of the 22 T cell receptor beta chains below, sequenced in a study of human T cells and chemical hapten exposure. TCRdb used MiXCR to reprocess the RACE reads, holding one entry per CDR3 protein. The data show some 150,000 distinct CDR3 sequences, roughly 12% seen once. Documented time point: patch test 2, 6 weeks after DPC sensitization. Treatment of the sample: therapeutic diphenylcyclopropenone sensitization with weekly scalp DPC. The input for sequencing was whole blood, taken in connection with sensitization to the hapten diphenylcyclopropenone (DPC). The receptor set was obtained from a woman aged 50 to 65 with alopecia areata. Some clones in this sample may be carry-over from other donors' samples.

This sequence joins TRBV7-8 and TRBJ2-3; no definite D call. The CDR3 consists of 14 residues. The germline V gene encodes CDR1 SGHVS and CDR2 FQNEAQ. The V gene lost 6 bases and the J gene lost 1 base, with 11 bases spanning the gap. CDR3 in DNA: TGTGCCAGCAGTCTCCCCGTCCGCACAGATACGCAGTATTTT. Its protein product is CASSLPVRTDTQYF.

The rearrangement links TRBV6-2 or TRBV6-3 to TRBJ2-7; 9 nucleotides align to TRBD1. Germline V gives CDR1 MNHEY, CDR2 SVGEGT. V gave up 5 bases and J gave up 2 bases; unmatched junction bases: 4. CDR3 length: 14 amino acids. The CDR3 here is CASSRTGDTYEQYF. CDR3 nucleotides: TGTGCCAGCAGTAGGACAGGGGACACCTACGAGCAGTACTTC.

The chain has TRBV6-6 and TRBJ1-2, with D possibly being TRBD1 (6 bases). Per the germline V gene, CDR1 is MNHNY and CDR2 is SVGAGI (reference sequence). Trimming stripped 5 bases from V and 7 bases from J, with 11 bases between. This CDR3 has 12 residues. The CDR3 region is CASSQQGPGYTF. CDR3 in DNA: TGTGCCAGCAGTCAACAGGGCCCTGGCTACACCTTC.

This clonotype was seen a few times. The chain uses TRBV2 and TRBJ2-6, with 9 positions matching TRBD1. J was trimmed by 0 bases and V by 5 bases; bases with no gene match: 5. The germline gives CDR1 SNHLY, CDR2 FYNNEI. CDR3 length equals 17 residues. This chain's CDR3 is CASSTGTGTSGANVLTF. CDR3 in DNA: TGTGCCAGCAGTACCGGGACAGGGACCTCTGGGGCCAACGTCCTGACTTTC.

The chain recombines TRBV18 with TRBJ2-7, with 8 bases aligning to TRBD1. Germline V gene lookup returns CDR1 KGHSH and CDR2 LQKENI. The J segment lost 4 bases and the V segment lost 5 bases, leaving 4 bases of the junction unmatched. The CDR3 runs 13 residues. DNA for the CDR3: TGTGCCAGCTCAGCAGGGGGCACATACGAGCAGTACTTC. It yields the protein CASSAGGTYEQYF.

Many counts were recorded for this clonotype. The chain carries TRBV20-1 and TRBJ2-3; D gene ambiguous. V lost 1 base and J 0 bases, leaving 8 bases between the germline ends. The CDR3 has 14 amino acids. Germline V gene data show CDR1 as DFQATT and CDR2 as SNEGSKA (reference sequence). The CDR3 nucleotides are TGCAGTGCTAGAGTCCCGGGTAGCACAGATACGCAGTATTTT. Protein: CSARVPGSTDTQYF.

CDR3 sequence (DNA): TGTGCCACCAGTTGGACAGGGGGAAACACCGGGGAGCTGTTTTTT. Protein: CATSWTGGNTGELFF. This rearrangement joins TRBV24-1 to TRBJ2-2; 10 bases align to TRBD1. CDR1 is KGHDR and CDR2 is SFDVKD in the germline V gene. V gave up 6 bases and J gave up 2 bases; unmatched junction bases: 2. This CDR3 is 15 amino acids long.

This clonotype was seen many times. CDR3 region: CASSALQETQYF. The CDR3 DNA sequence: TGCGCCAGCAGTGCGTTACAAGAGACCCAGTACTTC. This chain connects TRBV10-2 to TRBJ2-5; unclear D gene. The CDR3 sequence is 12 residues long. Per germline, CDR1 WSHSY and CDR2 SAAADI. Between the trimmed V and J ends, which lost 4 bases and 2 bases, there was a span of 5 bases.

This clonotype has at least ten counts. V is TRBV7-9 and J is TRBJ2-5; TRBD2 is a possible D gene (6 bases). CDR1 SEHNR and CDR2 FQNEAQ come from the germline V gene (reference sequence). The CDR3 sequence is 15 residues long. The germline V and J ends were trimmed by 3 bases and 5 bases, with 16 bases remaining between them. CDR3 sequence: CASSLTSGRVETQYF. CDR3 nucleotides: TGTGCCAGCAGCTTGACTAGTGGGAGAGTCGAGACCCAGTACTTC. The whole variable domain, remainder taken from reference TRBV7-9 and TRBJ2-5, is DTGVSQNPRHKITKRGQNVTFRCDPISEHNRLYWYRQTLGQGPEFLTYFQNEAQLEKSRLLSDRFSAERPKGSFSTLEIQRTEQGDSAMYLCASSLTSGRVETQYFGPGTRLLVL.

The rearrangement links TRBV6-6 to TRBJ2-3; possible D gene TRBD2, 6 bases. V dropped 7 bases and J dropped 1 base, with 24 bases sitting between them. CDR3 size: 18 residues. CDR1 and CDR2 (germline): MNHNY, SVGAGI (reference sequence). The CDR3 DNA reads as TGTGCCAGCACCCCGCCGGAGGGTCGGCTCTTGGGCACAGATACGCAGTATTTT. This encodes CASTPPEGRLLGTDTQYF.

There are a few counts of this clonotype. The rearrangement uses TRBV5-4 and TRBJ2-5, with TRBD2 identical over 8 bases. The germline gives CDR1 SGHNT, CDR2 YYREEE (reference sequence). The V and J ends lost 0 bases and 4 bases, in that order; junction bases with no gene match: 8. The CDR3 length is 16 residues. The CDR3 is CASSLAGRGGRETQYF. In DNA form, the CDR3 reads TGTGCCAGCAGCTTGGCCGGGAGGGGGGGGAGAGAGACCCAGTACTTC.

This clonotype was counted a few times. The gene calls are TRBV5-4 and TRBJ1-3, with 12 bases fitting TRBD1. CDR1 is SGHNT, CDR2 YYREEE, per germline (reference sequence). The CDR3 spans 15 residues. Trimming removed 4 bases from V and 4 bases from J; junction bases left unmatched: 3. Here the CDR3 reads CASSPGTGGGNTIYF. For the CDR3, the DNA is TGTGCCAGCAGCCCCGGGACAGGGGGCGGAAACACCATATATTTT.

The chain carries TRBV11-2 and TRBJ2-3, with a tentative D call TRBD2 (5 bases). With 3 bases removed from V and 8 bases from J, the gap between germline ends came to 6 bases. Germline loops: CDR1 SGHAT, CDR2 FQNNGV. The CDR3 consists of 11 residues. CDR3 bases: TGTGCCAGCAGCTTCGGAGGTACGCAGTATTTT. Translating gives CASSFGGTQYF.

This clonotype was counted at least ten times. The chain uses TRBV24-1 and TRBJ2-1; TRBD1 aligns across 7 bases. V dropped 9 bases and J dropped 1; count of bases not matched to a gene: 8. CDR3 length: 15 residues. The germline V gene encodes CDR1 KGHDR and CDR2 SFDVKD. CDR3 residues: CATPGTDWSYNEQFF. CDR3 DNA sequence: TGTGCCACCCCCGGGACAGACTGGTCCTACAATGAGCAGTTCTTC.

This clonotype was observed a few times. The chain couples TRBV20-1 to TRBJ2-3; D ambiguous. Per germline, CDR1 DFQATT and CDR2 SNEGSKA (reference sequence). The CDR3 totals 12 residues. V was pared by 3 bases and J by 2 bases, with 6 bases between. The CDR3 DNA follows: TGCAGTGCTAGCAGACACACAGATACGCAGTATTTT. It specifies CSASRHTDTQYF.

This clonotype was counted many times. The rearrangement joins TRBV7-2 to TRBJ2-7; 8 positions agree with TRBD2. Germline values: CDR1 SGHTA, CDR2 FQGNSA. The trim removed 4 bases at V and 2 bases at J, leaving 10 bases unmatched. This CDR3 is 16 amino acids long. DNA of the CDR3: TGTGCCAGCAGCTCTCAGGGCACTAGCGGTCCCTACGAGCAGTACTTC. This translates into CASSSQGTSGPYEQYF.

The chain has TRBV12-3 or TRBV12-4 and TRBJ2-3; D gene unclear. V was pared by 3 bases and J by 6 bases, with 10 bases between. The CDR3 covers 13 residues. The CDR3 loop reads CASSLHGLDTQYF. Here the CDR3 DNA reads TGTGCCAGCAGTTTGCACGGGCTGGATACGCAGTATTTT.

The chain combines TRBV20-1 with TRBJ2-7, with 10 bases that match TRBD2. The CDR3 has 14 amino acids. V lost 1 base, J lost 4 bases, and 4 bases stayed unmatched. The germline V gene encodes CDR1 DFQATT and CDR2 SNEGSKA (reference sequence). The CDR3 region has the DNA TGCAGTGCTAGAGGGACTAGCGGATGGTACGAGCAGTACTTC. Protein product: CSARGTSGWYEQYF.

This clonotype was observed a few times. The chain joins TRBV27 to TRBJ2-5; perhaps D is TRBD1 or TRBD2 (5 bases each). Germline values: CDR1 MNHEY, CDR2 SMNVEV (reference sequence). V was clipped by 7 bases and J by 0 bases, with 18 bases between them. The CDR3 is 16 amino acids. The CDR3 sequence is CASIPPRGRNQETQYF. In DNA, the CDR3 is TGTGCCAGCATCCCACCAAGGGGACGGAACCAAGAGACCCAGTACTTC.

This clonotype was seen at least ten times. The rearrangement joins TRBV6-4 to TRBJ2-1, with 11 bases lining up with TRBD2. J was trimmed by 1 base and V by 5 bases; bases with no gene match: 4. Germline V gene sequence: CDR1 MRHNA, CDR2 SNTAGT. The CDR3 contains 16 residues. In DNA, the CDR3 is TGTGCCAGCAGTCCTGGACTAGCGGGTTCCTACAATGAGCAGTTCTTC. It encodes CASSPGLAGSYNEQFF.

The table lists this clonotype with many counts. The chain links TRBV7-9 to TRBJ2-5, with TRBD1 matching over 11 bases. The V gene's germline CDR1 is SEHNR and CDR2 FQNEAQ (reference sequence). The trim removed 5 bases at V and 1 base at J, leaving 6 bases unmatched. The CDR3 contains 16 residues. The CDR3 region is CASSPGQGDIQETQYF. CDR3 sequence (DNA): TGTGCCAGCAGCCCGGGACAGGGGGATATCCAAGAGACCCAGTACTTC.

The chain recombines TRBV27 with TRBJ1-6; maybe TRBD1 (6 bases). Trimming stripped 4 bases from V and 7 bases from J, with 11 bases between. Germline V lookup: CDR1 MNHEY, CDR2 SMNVEV (reference sequence). The CDR3 contains 14 residues. The CDR3 DNA reads TGTGCCAGCAGTTGGGGGCCGTGGAATTCACCCCTCCACTTT. Its protein is CASSWGPWNSPLHF.